What follows are 21 T cell receptor beta chains derived from one specimen sequenced in a study of T cell responses to AZD1222 COVID-19 vaccine. Here immunoSEQ multiplex PCR was the method, and the copy in TCRdb shows in-frame clones only, minus some. In the table there are fewer than 200,000 clones, more than 90% of which are singletons. The input for sequencing was peripheral blood, taken on day 0 of AZD1222 vaccination. All receptors come from an adult in good health.

The chain uses TRBV27 and TRBJ1-6; unclear D gene. The CDR3 spans 15 residues. CDR1 MNHEY and CDR2 SMNVEV come from the germline V gene (reference sequence). Trimming removed 4 bases at V and 11 bases at J, with 18 bases between. This CDR3 reads CASSSTRAGKAPLHF. In DNA form, the CDR3 reads TGTGCCAGCAGTTCTACCCGGGCAGGCAAAGCACCCCTCCACTTT.

The J gene is TRBJ1-2, the V gene TRBV7-9, with TRBD1 as a possible D gene (6 bases). Looked up from germline, CDR1 is SEHNR and CDR2 is FQNEAQ (reference sequence). The V end lost 0 bases, the J end lost 8 bases, and 16 bases lay between the germline ends. This CDR3 has 15 amino acids. This CDR3 is CASSLAAGGAGGYTF. CDR3 in DNA: TGTGCCAGCAGCTTAGCGGCCGGGGGCGCGGGCGGCTACACCTTC. Supplemented by reference TRBV7-9 and TRBJ1-2, the full variable domain reads DTGVSQNPRHKITKRGQNVTFRCDPISEHNRLYWYRQTLGQGPEFLTYFQNEAQLEKSRLLSDRFSAERPKGSFSTLEIQRTEQGDSAMYLCASSLAAGGAGGYTFGSGTRLTVV.

This rearrangement joins TRBV6-5 to TRBJ2-7, with D unclear. The CDR3 loop spans 15 amino acids. V was shortened by 0 bases and J by 1 base, with 10 bases between the two germline ends. Germline lookup yields CDR1 MNHEY and CDR2 SVGAGI. The CDR3 sequence: CASSYSWSPSYEQYF. In nucleotides, the CDR3 is TGTGCCAGCAGTTACTCGTGGTCCCCATCCTACGAGCAGTACTTC.

The rearrangement joins TRBV3-1 (or the pseudogene TRBV3-2) to TRBJ2-1, with TRBD2 matching over 9 bases. Germline loops: CDR1 LGHDT, CDR2 YNNKEL (reference sequence). The CDR3 covers 15 residues. Losses at the gene ends were 4 bases for V and 5 bases for J; bases not matched to a gene: 6. As DNA, the CDR3 is TGTGCCAGCAGCCCACCGACTAGCGGAGACAATGAGCAGTTCTTC. Encoded protein: CASSPPTSGDNEQFF.

This clone was seen once. V gene TRBV19 combines with J gene TRBJ2-7; D might be TRBD1 (6 bases). CDR3 length: 15 amino acids. CDR1 is LNHDA, CDR2 SQIVND, per germline (reference sequence). Deletions cut 3 bases from V and 0 bases from J, with 12 bases between. The CDR3 reads CASSIPRTVSYEQYF. The CDR3 DNA is TGTGCCAGTAGTATTCCCCGGACAGTCTCCTACGAGCAGTACTTC.

V and J are TRBV11-2 and TRBJ1-2; a possible D gene is TRBD1 (5 bases). V gave up 5 bases and J gave up 2 bases, with 15 bases separating them. CDR1 is SGHAT, CDR2 FQNNGV, per germline. CDR3 length: 15 residues. In DNA, the CDR3 is TGTGCCAGCAGCGAAGCCGGGGGACCAAACTATGGCTACACCTTC. It is translated as CASSEAGGPNYGYTF. Together with reference TRBV11-2 and TRBJ1-2, the CDR3 gives the full variable domain: EAGVAQSPRYKIIEKRQSVAFWCNPISGHATLYWYQQILGQGPKLLIQFQNNGVVDDSQLPKDRFSAERLKGVDSTLKIQPAKLEDSAVYLCASSEAGGPNYGYTFGSGTRLTVV.

This clone was seen just once. The V and J genes are TRBV6-2 or TRBV6-3 and TRBJ1-4, with a weak D call TRBD1 (6 bases). Per the germline V gene, CDR1 is MNHEY and CDR2 is SVGEGT. V was shortened by 6 bases and J by 3 bases, with 17 bases between the two germline ends. The CDR3 has 16 amino acids. This chain's CDR3 is CASRPQGMRSNEKLFF. CDR3 nucleotides: TGTGCCAGCAGACCTCAGGGGATGCGGTCTAATGAAAAACTGTTTTTT.

This rearrangement joins TRBV5-1 to TRBJ1-1; possibly TRBD1 for D (6 bases). This CDR3 region has 15 residues. CDR1 is SGHRS and CDR2 is YFSETQ in the germline V gene. V lost 1 base, J lost 3 bases, and 13 bases lay in between. The CDR3 nucleotides read TGCGCCAGCAGCTTGAAGGGGGTTTCGGACACTGAAGCTTTCTTT. Residues: CASSLKGVSDTEAFF.

The chain couples TRBV9 to TRBJ2-5, with 7 nucleotides matching TRBD2. The CDR3 extends over 16 amino acids. The germline V gene has CDR1 SGDLS and CDR2 YYNGEE. Germline trimming cut 2 bases from V and 1 base from J; bases unmatched to any gene: 8. The CDR3 region has the DNA TGTGCCAGCAGCGTGGGGCTAGCGGCGATCCAAGAGACCCAGTACTTC. Residues: CASSVGLAAIQETQYF.

CDR3 loop: CASSLLYEQYF. The CDR3 DNA sequence: TGTGCCAGCTCACTTCTCTACGAGCAGTACTTC. The V call is TRBV18, the J call TRBJ2-7; D is unclear. The germline gives CDR1 KGHSH, CDR2 LQKENI. CDR3 length: 11 amino acids. Trimming removed 4 bases from V and 3 bases from J, with 4 bases in between.

The rearrangement joins TRBV13 to TRBJ1-2, with D perhaps matching TRBD1 (6 bases). Germline CDR1 PRHDT, CDR2 FYEKMQ (reference sequence). Trimming shortened V by 8 bases and J by 4 bases, and 14 bases separated the two germline ends. The CDR3 totals 13 residues. The CDR3 here is CASSAATGYGYTF. CDR3 nucleotides: TGTGCCAGCTCGGCCGCGACAGGCTATGGCTACACCTTC.

This chain connects TRBV12-3 or TRBV12-4 to TRBJ2-7, with no clear D. This CDR3 has 13 residues. Trimming cost V 3 bases and J 7 bases, with 13 bases left between them. The CDR3 region has the DNA TGTGCCAGCAGTTTTGTCTTGTTATCTGAGCAGTACTTC. Amino acid sequence: CASSFVLLSEQYF.

This chain uses TRBV5-4 with TRBJ2-5, with 10 bases that match TRBD1. CDR1 is SGHNT and CDR2 is YYREEE in the germline V gene (reference sequence). V gave up 5 bases and J gave up 4 bases; unmatched junction bases: 8. This CDR3 is 15 amino acids long. CDR3 sequence: CASRGDRGRSETQYF. The CDR3 region has the DNA TGTGCCAGCAGAGGTGACAGGGGGCGATCAGAGACCCAGTACTTC.

The chain employs TRBV10-2 and TRBJ1-3; D uncertain. The CDR3 contains 11 residues. Germline V gene data show CDR1 as WSHSY and CDR2 as SAAADI. Trimming stripped 8 bases from V and 0 bases from J, with 2 bases between. Here the CDR3 reads CASGSGNTIYF. CDR3 bases: TGCGCCAGCGGCTCTGGAAACACCATATATTTT.

V gene TRBV28 combines with J gene TRBJ1-6, with D uncertain. Germline lookup yields CDR1 MDHEN and CDR2 SYDVKM. V was clipped by 5 bases and J by 0 bases, with 11 bases between them. The CDR3 is 16 amino acids. The CDR3 DNA sequence: TGTGCCAGCAGTCTGTCCTCTATCTCCTATAATTCACCCCTCCACTTT. Amino acid sequence: CASSLSSISYNSPLHF.

This chain links TRBV6-5 with TRBJ1-5; unclear D gene. V lost 0 bases to trimming and J lost 6 bases, with 9 bases between them. The length of the CDR3 is 14 residues. From germline, CDR1 is MNHEY and CDR2 SVGAGI. CDR3 in DNA: TGTGCCAGCAGTTACTCGATTTTGGGTCAGCCCCAGCATTTT. Residues: CASSYSILGQPQHF.

The chain combines TRBV7-9 with TRBJ1-1; D perhaps matches TRBD1 (6 bases). The CDR3 is 14 amino acids. The V end lost 5 bases, the J end lost 3 bases, and 13 bases lay between the germline ends. Germline loops: CDR1 SEHNR, CDR2 FQNEAQ (reference sequence). As DNA, the CDR3 is TGTGCCAGCAGCGGAAGGGGGGGAGACACTGAAGCTTTCTTT. Residues: CASSGRGGDTEAFF.

The chain employs TRBV7-8 and TRBJ2-3; D perhaps matches TRBD2 (5 bases). Germline V gene data show CDR1 as SGHVS and CDR2 as FQNEAQ. V was cut by 4 bases and J by 5 bases, with 13 bases left in between. This CDR3 has 14 amino acids. CDR3 in amino acids: CASSSPFRGDTQYF. The CDR3 DNA reads TGTGCCAGCAGCTCACCTTTTCGGGGAGATACGCAGTATTTT. The variable domain in full, with the rest retrieved from reference TRBV7-8 and TRBJ2-3, is GAGVSQSPRYKVAKRGQDVALRCDPISGHVSLFWYQQALGQGPEFLTYFQNEAQLDKSGLPSDRFFAERPEGSVSTLKIQRTQQEDSAVYLCASSSPFRGDTQYFGPGTRLTVL.

The chain is built from TRBV18 and TRBJ2-3; 11 bases map to TRBD2. V lost 2 bases, J lost 5 bases, and 6 bases stayed unmatched. CDR3 length: 16 amino acids. CDR1 and CDR2 from the germline V gene are KGHSH and LQKENI. The CDR3 DNA follows: TGTGCCAGCTCACCAAGACTAGCGGGACCCAAAGATACGCAGTATTTT. Its translation is CASSPRLAGPKDTQYF. Full variable domain (missing parts from reference TRBV18 and TRBJ2-3): NAGVMQNPRHLVRRRGQEARLRCSPMKGHSHVYWYRQLPEEGLKFMVYLQKENIIDESGMPKERFSAEFPKEGPSILRIQQVVRGDSAAYFCASSPRLAGPKDTQYFGPGTRLTVL.

The rearrangement uses TRBV13 and TRBJ1-3, with D perhaps matching TRBD1 (6 bases). The CDR3 contains 15 residues. In germline, CDR1 is PRHDT, CDR2 FYEKMQ (reference sequence). V lost 5 bases to trimming and J lost 2 bases, with 13 bases between them. CDR3: CASSLRGAAGNTIYF. The CDR3 DNA sequence: TGTGCCAGCAGCCTCCGGGGGGCAGCTGGAAACACCATATATTTT.

The rearrangement joins TRBV19 to TRBJ1-1; tentative D call: TRBD1 (6 bases). The V end lost 1 base, the J end lost 1 base, and 7 bases lay between the germline ends. The CDR3 runs 14 residues. The germline gives CDR1 LNHDA, CDR2 SQIVND (reference sequence). The CDR3: CASSIGTENTEAFF. CDR3 DNA sequence: TGTGCCAGTAGTATAGGGACAGAGAACACTGAAGCTTTCTTT.